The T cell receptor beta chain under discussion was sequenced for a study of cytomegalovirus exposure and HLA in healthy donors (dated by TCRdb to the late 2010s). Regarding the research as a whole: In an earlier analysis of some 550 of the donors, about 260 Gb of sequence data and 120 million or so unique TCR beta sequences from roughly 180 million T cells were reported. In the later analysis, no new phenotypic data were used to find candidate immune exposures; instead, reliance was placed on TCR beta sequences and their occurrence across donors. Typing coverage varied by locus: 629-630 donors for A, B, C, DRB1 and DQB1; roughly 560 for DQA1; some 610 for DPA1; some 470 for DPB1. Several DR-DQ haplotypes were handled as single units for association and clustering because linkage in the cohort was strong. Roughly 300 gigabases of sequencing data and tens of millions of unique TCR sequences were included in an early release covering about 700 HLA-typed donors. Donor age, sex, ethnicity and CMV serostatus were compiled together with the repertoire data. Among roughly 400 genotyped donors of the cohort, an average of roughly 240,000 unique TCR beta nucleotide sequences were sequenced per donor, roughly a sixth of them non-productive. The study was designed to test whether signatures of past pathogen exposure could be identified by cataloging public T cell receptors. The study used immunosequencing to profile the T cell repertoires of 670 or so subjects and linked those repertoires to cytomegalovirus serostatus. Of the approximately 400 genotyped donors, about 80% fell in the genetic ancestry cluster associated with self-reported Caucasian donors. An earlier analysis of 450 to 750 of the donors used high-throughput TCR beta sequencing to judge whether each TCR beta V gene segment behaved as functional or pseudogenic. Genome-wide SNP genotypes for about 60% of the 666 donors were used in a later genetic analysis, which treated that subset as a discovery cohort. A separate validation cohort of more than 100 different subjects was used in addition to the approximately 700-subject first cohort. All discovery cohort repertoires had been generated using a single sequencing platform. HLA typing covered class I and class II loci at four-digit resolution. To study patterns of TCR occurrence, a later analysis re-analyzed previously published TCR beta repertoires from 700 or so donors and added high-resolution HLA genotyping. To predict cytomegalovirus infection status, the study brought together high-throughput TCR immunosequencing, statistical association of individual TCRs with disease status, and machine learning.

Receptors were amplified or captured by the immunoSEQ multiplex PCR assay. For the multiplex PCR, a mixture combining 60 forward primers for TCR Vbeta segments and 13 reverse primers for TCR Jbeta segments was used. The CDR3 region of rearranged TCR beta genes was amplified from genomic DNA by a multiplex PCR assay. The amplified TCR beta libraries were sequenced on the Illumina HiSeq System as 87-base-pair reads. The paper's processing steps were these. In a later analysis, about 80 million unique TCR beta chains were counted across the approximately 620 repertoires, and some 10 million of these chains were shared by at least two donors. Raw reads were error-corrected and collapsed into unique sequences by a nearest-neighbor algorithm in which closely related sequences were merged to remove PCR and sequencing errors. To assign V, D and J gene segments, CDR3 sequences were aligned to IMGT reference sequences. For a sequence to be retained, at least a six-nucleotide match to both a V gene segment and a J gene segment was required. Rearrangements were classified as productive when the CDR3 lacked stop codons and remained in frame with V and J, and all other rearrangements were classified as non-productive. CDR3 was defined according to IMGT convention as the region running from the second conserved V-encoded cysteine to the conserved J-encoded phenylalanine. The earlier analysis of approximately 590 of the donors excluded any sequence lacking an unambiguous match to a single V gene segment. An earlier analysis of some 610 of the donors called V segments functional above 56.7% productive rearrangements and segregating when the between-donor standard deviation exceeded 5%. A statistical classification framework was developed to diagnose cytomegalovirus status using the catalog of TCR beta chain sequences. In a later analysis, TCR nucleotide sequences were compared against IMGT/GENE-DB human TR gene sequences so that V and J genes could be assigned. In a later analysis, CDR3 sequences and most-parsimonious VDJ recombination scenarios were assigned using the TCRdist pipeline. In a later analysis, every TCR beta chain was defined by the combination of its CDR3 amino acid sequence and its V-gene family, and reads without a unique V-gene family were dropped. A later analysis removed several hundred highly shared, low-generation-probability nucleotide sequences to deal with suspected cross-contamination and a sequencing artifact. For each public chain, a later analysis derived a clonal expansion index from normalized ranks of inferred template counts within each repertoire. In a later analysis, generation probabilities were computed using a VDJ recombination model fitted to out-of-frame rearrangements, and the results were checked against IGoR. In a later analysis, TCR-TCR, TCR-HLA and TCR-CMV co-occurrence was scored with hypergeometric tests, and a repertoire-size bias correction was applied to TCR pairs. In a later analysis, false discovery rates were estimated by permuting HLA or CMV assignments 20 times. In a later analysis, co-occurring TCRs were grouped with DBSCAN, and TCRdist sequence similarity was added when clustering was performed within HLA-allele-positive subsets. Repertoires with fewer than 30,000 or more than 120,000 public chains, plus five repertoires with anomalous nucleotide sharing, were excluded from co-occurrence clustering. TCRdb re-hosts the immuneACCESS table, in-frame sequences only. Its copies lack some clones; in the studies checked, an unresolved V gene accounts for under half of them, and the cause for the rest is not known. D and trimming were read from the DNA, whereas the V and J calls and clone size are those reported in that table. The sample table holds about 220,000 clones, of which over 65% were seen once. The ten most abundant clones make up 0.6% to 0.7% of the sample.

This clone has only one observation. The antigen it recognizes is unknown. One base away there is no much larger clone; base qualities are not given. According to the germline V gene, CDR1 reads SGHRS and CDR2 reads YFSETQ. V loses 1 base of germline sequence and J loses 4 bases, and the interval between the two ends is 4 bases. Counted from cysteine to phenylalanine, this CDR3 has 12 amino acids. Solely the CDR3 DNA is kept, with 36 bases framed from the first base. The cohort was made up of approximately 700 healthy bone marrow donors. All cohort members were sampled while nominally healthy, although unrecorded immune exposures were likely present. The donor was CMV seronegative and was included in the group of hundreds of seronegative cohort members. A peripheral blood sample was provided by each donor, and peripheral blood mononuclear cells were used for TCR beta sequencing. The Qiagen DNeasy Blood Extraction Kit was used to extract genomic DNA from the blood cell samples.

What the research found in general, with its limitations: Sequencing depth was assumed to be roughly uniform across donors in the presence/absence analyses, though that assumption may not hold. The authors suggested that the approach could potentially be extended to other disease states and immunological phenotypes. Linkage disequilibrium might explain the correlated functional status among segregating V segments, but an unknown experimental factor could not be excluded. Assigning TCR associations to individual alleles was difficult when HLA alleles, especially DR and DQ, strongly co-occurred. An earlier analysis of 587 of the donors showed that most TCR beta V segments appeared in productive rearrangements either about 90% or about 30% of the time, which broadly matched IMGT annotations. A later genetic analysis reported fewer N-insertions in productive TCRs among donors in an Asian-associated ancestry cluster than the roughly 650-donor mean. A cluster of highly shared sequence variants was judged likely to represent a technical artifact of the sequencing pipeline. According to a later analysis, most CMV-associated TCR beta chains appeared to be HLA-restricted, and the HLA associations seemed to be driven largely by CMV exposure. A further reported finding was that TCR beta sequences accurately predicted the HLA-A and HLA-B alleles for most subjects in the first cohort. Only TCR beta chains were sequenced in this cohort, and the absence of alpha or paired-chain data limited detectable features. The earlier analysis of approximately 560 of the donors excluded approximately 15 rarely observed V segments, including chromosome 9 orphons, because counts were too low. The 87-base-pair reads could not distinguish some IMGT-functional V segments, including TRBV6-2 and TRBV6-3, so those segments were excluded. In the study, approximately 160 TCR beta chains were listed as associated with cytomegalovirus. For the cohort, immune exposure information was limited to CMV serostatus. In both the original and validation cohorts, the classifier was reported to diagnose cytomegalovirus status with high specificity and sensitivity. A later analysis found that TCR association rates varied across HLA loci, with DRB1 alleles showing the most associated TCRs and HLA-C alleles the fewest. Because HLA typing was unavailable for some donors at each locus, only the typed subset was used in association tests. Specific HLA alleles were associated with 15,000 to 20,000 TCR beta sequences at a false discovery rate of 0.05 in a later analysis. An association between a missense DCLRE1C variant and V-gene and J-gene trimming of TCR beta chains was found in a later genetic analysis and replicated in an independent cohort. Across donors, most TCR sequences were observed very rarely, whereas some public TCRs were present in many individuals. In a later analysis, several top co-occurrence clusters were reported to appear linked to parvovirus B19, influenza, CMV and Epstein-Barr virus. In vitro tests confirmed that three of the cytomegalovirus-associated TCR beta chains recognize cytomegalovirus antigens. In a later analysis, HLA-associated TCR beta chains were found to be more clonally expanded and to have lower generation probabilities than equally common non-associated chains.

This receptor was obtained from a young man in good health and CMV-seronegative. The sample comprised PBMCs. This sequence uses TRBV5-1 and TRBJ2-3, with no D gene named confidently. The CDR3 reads CASSLRADTQYF. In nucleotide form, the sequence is TGCGCCAGCAGCTTGCGGGCAGATACGCAGTATTTT.